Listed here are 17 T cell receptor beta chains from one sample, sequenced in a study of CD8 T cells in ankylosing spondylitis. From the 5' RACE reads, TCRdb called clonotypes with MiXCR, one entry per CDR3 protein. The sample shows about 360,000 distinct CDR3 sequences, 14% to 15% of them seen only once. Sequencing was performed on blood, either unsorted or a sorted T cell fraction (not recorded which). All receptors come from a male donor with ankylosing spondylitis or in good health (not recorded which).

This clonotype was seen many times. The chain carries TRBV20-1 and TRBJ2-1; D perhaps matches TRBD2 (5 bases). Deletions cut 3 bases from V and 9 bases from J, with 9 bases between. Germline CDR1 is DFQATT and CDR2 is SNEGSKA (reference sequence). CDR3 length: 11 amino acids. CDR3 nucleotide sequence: TGCAGTGCTAGTGTTAGCGCTGAGCAGTTCTTC. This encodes CSASVSAEQFF.

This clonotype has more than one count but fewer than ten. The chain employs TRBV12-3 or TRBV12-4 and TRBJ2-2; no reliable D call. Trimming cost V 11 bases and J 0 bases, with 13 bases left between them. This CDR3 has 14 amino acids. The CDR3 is CAGRTAANTGELFF. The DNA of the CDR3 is TGTGCCGGTAGGACGGCCGCGAACACCGGGGAGCTGTTTTTT.

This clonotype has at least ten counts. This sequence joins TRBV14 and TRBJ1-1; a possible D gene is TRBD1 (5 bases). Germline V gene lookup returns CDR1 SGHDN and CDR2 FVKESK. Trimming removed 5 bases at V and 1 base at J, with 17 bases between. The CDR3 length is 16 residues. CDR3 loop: CASSDRAGRANTEAFF. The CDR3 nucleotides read TGTGCCAGCAGCGATCGGGCGGGCAGGGCGAACACTGAAGCTTTCTTT.

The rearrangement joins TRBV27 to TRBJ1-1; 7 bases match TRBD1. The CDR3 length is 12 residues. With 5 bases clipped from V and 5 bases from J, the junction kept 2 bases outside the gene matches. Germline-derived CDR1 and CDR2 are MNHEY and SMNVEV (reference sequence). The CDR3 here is CASSIQGTEAFF. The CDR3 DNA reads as TGTGCCAGCAGTATACAGGGGACTGAAGCTTTCTTT.

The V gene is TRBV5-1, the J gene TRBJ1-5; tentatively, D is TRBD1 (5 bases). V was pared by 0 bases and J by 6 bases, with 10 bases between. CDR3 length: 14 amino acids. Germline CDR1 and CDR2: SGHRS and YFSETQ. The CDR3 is CASSLAAGGQPQHF. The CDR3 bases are TGCGCCAGCAGCTTGGCCGCGGGGGGTCAGCCCCAGCATTTT. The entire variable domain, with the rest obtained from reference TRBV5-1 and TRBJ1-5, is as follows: KAGVTQTPRYLIKTRGQQVTLSCSPISGHRSVSWYQQTPGQGLQFLFEYFSETQRNKGNFPGRFSGRQFSNSRSEMNVSTLELGDSALYLCASSLAAGGQPQHFGDGTRLSIL.

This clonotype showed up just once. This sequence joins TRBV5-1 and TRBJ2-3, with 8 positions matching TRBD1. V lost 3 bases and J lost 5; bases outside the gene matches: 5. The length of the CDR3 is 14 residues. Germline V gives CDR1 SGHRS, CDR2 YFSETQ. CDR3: CASSSGQGKDTQYF. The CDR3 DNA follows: TGCGCCAGCAGCTCAGGACAGGGTAAAGATACGCAGTATTTT.

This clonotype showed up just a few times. CDR3 coding DNA: TGTGCCAGCAGTCCTAGCGCACGAACAAATGAGCAGTTCTTC. Amino acids: CASSPSARTNEQFF. The chain couples TRBV12-3 or TRBV12-4 to TRBJ2-1; D possibly corresponds to TRBD2 (6 bases). The CDR3 runs 14 residues. The V gene lost 5 bases and the J gene lost 7 bases, with 15 bases spanning the gap.

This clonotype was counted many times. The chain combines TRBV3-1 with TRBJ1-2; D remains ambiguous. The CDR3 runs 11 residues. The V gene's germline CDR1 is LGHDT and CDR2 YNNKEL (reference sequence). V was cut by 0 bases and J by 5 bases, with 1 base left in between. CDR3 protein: CASSQEYGYTF. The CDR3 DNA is TGTGCCAGCAGCCAAGAGTATGGCTACACCTTC.

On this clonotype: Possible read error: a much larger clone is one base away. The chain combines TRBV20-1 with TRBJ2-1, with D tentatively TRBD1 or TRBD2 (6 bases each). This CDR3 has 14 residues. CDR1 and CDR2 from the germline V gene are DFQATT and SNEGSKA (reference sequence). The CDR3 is CSAIGWGAYNEEFF. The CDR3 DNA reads TGCAGTGCTATAGGTTGGGGGGCCTACAATGAGGAGTTCTTC.

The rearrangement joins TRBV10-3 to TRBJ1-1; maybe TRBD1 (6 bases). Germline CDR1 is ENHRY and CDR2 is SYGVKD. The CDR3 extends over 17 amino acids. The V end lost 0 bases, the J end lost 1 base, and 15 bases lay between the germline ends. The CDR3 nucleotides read TGTGCCATCAGTGAGTCGAGTTTTACAGGGACGAACACTGAAGCTTTCTTT. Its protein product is CAISESSFTGTNTEAFF.

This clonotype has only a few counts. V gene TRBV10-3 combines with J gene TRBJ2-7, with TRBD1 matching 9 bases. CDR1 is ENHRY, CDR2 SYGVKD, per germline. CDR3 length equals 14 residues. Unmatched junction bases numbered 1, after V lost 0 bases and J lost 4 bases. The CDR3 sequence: CAISESTGGYEQYF. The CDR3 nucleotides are TGTGCCATCAGTGAGTCGACAGGGGGGTACGAGCAGTACTTC.

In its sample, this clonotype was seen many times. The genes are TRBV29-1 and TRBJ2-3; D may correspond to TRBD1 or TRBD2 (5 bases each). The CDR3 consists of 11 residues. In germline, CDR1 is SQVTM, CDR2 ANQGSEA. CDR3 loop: CSPMGADTQYF. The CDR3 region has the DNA TGCAGTCCGATGGGGGCAGATACGCAGTATTTT.

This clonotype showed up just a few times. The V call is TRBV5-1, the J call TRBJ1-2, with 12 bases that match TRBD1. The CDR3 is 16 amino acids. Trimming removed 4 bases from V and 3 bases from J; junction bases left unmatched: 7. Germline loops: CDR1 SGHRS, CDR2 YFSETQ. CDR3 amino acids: CASSPGTGGRHYGYTF. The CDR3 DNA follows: TGCGCCAGCAGCCCGGGGACAGGGGGCCGTCACTATGGCTACACCTTC.

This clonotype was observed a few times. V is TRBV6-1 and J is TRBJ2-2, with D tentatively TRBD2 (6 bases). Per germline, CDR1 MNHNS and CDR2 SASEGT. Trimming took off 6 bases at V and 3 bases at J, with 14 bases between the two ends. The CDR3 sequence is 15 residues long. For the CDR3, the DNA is TGTGCCAGCAGGGCGGGGACCATATACACCGGGGAGCTGTTTTTT. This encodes CASRAGTIYTGELFF.

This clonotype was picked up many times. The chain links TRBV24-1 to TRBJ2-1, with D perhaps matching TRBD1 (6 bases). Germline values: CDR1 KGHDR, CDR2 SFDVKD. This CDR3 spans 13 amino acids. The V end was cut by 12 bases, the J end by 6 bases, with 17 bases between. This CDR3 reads CAVQGGPTNEQFF. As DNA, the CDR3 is TGTGCCGTCCAAGGGGGACCCACCAATGAGCAGTTCTTC.

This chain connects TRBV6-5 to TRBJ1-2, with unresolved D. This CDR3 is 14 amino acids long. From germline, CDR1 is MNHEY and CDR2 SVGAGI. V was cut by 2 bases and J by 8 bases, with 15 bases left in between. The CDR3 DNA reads TGTGCCAGCAGTTACGTCCTTCAGCTAGAGGGCTACACCTTC. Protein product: CASSYVLQLEGYTF.

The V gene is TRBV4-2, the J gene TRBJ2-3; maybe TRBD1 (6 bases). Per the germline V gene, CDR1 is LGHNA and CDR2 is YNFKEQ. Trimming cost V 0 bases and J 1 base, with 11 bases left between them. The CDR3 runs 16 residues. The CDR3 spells CASSQDRRTGTDTQYF. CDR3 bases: TGTGCCAGCAGCCAAGACCGGCGGACAGGCACAGATACGCAGTATTTT.